This TCR beta chain is from a study of cytomegalovirus exposure and HLA in healthy donors. General study results and limits: Most sequenced TCRs were rare (though some public TCRs occurred in many donors). Later, an analysis found that TCR clusters from the first cohort tended to co-occur in the 130 or so validation repertoires. Altogether, 160 or so TCR beta chains were recorded as cytomegalovirus-associated.

Profiled with immunoSEQ multiplex PCR; TCRdb holds only in-frame clones, not every one. Among around 150,000 clones listed, 85% to 90% were seen once. Only one count was recorded for this clone. The antigen remains undetermined. The validation cohort, a group of under 150 subjects, included the donors and was separate from the roughly 620-subject first cohort. Sequencing used PBMCs. The receptor was derived from a man between 18 and 29 years old in good health and CMV-seropositive.

Here the CDR3 DNA reads TGTGCCAGCAGGGGACTAGCGGGAGGGGGTGAGCAGTTCTTC. This sequence encodes CASRGLAGGGEQFF. This chain uses TRBV2 with TRBJ2-1, with 16 bases lining up with TRBD2. After removal of 6 bases from V and 9 bases from J, the junction contained 2 bases not matched to a gene. This CDR3 is 14 amino acids long. Germline V gene data show CDR1 as SNHLY and CDR2 as FYNNEI.